The 26 T cell receptor beta chains below were found in one sample sequenced in a study of shared clonotypes between healthy human individuals. Libraries were prepared by immunoSEQ multiplex PCR; TCRdb keeps only in-frame clonotypes and omits some of them. The top ten hold roughly 0.12% of the sample, which has hundreds of thousands of clones, roughly 95% seen once. CD8 cells classed as naive were CD45RO-negative and positively selected for CCR7, excluding terminally differentiated effector memory CD45RA+ cells. Sequencing input: naive CD8+ T cells sorted from blood. Every receptor here comes from a woman aged 25 to 45 in good health.

The chain recombines TRBV28 with TRBJ1-2; D remains unclear. Germline V gene data show CDR1 as MDHEN and CDR2 as SYDVKM. The CDR3 runs 14 residues. V was trimmed by 7 bases and J by 3 bases, leaving 15 bases between them. This CDR3 reads CASTSGSVYYGYTF. Here the CDR3 DNA reads TGTGCCAGCACTTCCGGGTCCGTGTACTATGGCTACACCTTC.

V and J are TRBV7-9 and TRBJ1-4, with D hard to call. The CDR3 consists of 17 residues. Germline V gene sequence: CDR1 SEHNR, CDR2 FQNEAQ (reference sequence). Trimming removed 4 bases at V and 2 bases at J, with 17 bases between. CDR3: CASSYRLDPWTNEKLFF. CDR3 nucleotide sequence: TGTGCCAGCAGCTACAGACTCGACCCCTGGACTAATGAAAAACTGTTTTTT.

The V gene is TRBV30, the J gene TRBJ2-5; D unclear. Per the germline V gene, CDR1 is GTSNPN and CDR2 is SVGIG (reference sequence). The CDR3 has 12 amino acids. The V end was cut by 0 bases, the J end by 0 bases, with 2 bases between. The CDR3, as DNA: TGTGCCTGGAGTGTATACCAAGAGACCCAGTACTTC. This sequence encodes CAWSVYQETQYF.

This sequence joins TRBV5-1 and TRBJ2-1, with TRBD2 matching over 12 bases. Germline trimming cut 0 bases from V and 5 bases from J; bases unmatched to any gene: 12. The germline V gene encodes CDR1 SGHRS and CDR2 YFSETQ. This CDR3 has 19 amino acids. The CDR3 coding sequence is TGCGCCAGCAGCTTGGCGGTTTTGCTAGCGGGAGGGTTGAACAATGAGCAGTTCTTC. It codes for CASSLAVLLAGGLNNEQFF.

V is TRBV5-6 and J is TRBJ1-1, with D possibly being TRBD1 (5 bases). The CDR3 has 13 amino acids. The V end lost 3 bases, the J end lost 7 bases, and 13 bases lay between the germline ends. Per the germline V gene, CDR1 is SGHDT and CDR2 is YYEEEE. The CDR3 DNA follows: TGTGCCAGCAGCTCCCCCCAGGGAGGTGAAGCTTTCTTT. It yields the protein CASSSPQGGEAFF.

The chain couples TRBV19 to TRBJ2-7; D is unclear. The CDR3 consists of 14 residues. CDR1 LNHDA and CDR2 SQIVND come from the germline V gene (reference sequence). Trimming removed 5 bases from V and 1 base from J, with 12 bases in between. The CDR3 sequence: CASSPAVVSYEQYF. CDR3 coding DNA: TGTGCCAGTAGTCCGGCTGTGGTTTCCTACGAGCAGTACTTC.

The chain combines TRBV19 with TRBJ2-7; D not resolved. The CDR3 runs to 12 residues. Germline V lookup: CDR1 LNHDA, CDR2 SQIVND (reference sequence). V was clipped by 5 bases and J by 3 bases, with 8 bases between them. CDR3 bases: TGTGCCAGTAGTGGCAACTTCTACGAGCAGTACTTC. It translates to CASSGNFYEQYF.

Of note for this clone: Additional DNA sequences in this sample encode the identical CDR3. The V call is TRBV11-2, the J call TRBJ2-5; no clear D. Trimming removed 5 bases at V and 5 bases at J, with 6 bases between. The V gene's germline CDR1 is SGHAT and CDR2 FQNNGV. This CDR3 is 11 amino acids long. CDR3 residues: CASSLSETQYF. As DNA, the CDR3 is TGTGCCAGCAGCCTTTCTGAGACCCAGTACTTC.

This clone was counted a single time. The chain carries TRBV5-4 and TRBJ1-2, with 8 positions matching TRBD1. The CDR3 extends over 17 amino acids. Germline-derived CDR1 and CDR2 are SGHNT and YYREEE (reference sequence). After removal of 4 bases from V and 4 bases from J, the junction contained 15 bases not matched to a gene. CDR3 loop: CASSPRQGPLSSYGYTF. As DNA, the CDR3 is TGTGCCAGCAGCCCCCGACAGGGGCCCCTTTCCTCCTATGGCTACACCTTC.

V usage is TRBV6-5 and J usage is TRBJ2-7, with D uncertain. Germline V gives CDR1 MNHEY, CDR2 SVGAGI. V lost 5 bases and J lost 3, with 11 bases in between. The CDR3 is 13 amino acids. The CDR3 DNA sequence: TGTGCCAGCAGTCTCGAGGTCAGCTACGAGCAGTACTTC. Protein sequence: CASSLEVSYEQYF.

The chain recombines TRBV5-6 with TRBJ2-2, with D uncertain. V shed 1 base and J shed 6 bases, with 10 bases lying between them. This CDR3 has 14 amino acids. Looked up from germline, CDR1 is SGHDT and CDR2 is YYEEEE. As DNA, the CDR3 is TGTGCCAGCAGCTTGTGGTCTGGAGCCGGGGAGCTGTTTTTT. It specifies CASSLWSGAGELFF. Drawing the rest from reference TRBV5-6 and TRBJ2-2, the complete variable domain is DAGVTQSPTHLIKTRGQQVTLRCSPKSGHDTVSWYQQALGQGPQFIFQYYEEEERQRGNFPDRFSGHQFPNYSSELNVNALLLGDSALYLCASSLWSGAGELFFGEGSRLTVL.

The V call is TRBV9, the J call TRBJ1-2; D not certain. The germline V gene has CDR1 SGDLS and CDR2 YYNGEE. The CDR3 length is 13 residues. Deletions cut 5 bases from V and 7 bases from J, with 15 bases between. The CDR3 DNA sequence: TGTGCCAGCAGGAGGACCCCGGCGGGTGGCTACACCTTC. Encoded protein: CASRRTPAGGYTF.

V is TRBV28 and J is TRBJ2-1, with 10 positions matching TRBD2. The J segment lost 12 bases and the V segment lost 3 bases, leaving 2 bases of the junction unmatched. Germline lookup yields CDR1 MDHEN and CDR2 SYDVKM. The CDR3 has 12 amino acids. CDR3 amino acids: CASSFSGRGQFF. The CDR3 DNA reads TGTGCCAGCAGTTTCAGCGGGAGGGGGCAGTTCTTC.

The rearrangement links TRBV5-4 to TRBJ2-3; maybe TRBD2 (5 bases). CDR1 and CDR2 (germline): SGHNT, YYREEE (reference sequence). The CDR3 totals 15 residues. Trimming stripped 2 bases from V and 2 bases from J, with 12 bases between. CDR3 region: CASSFSERPTDTQYF. The CDR3, as DNA: TGTGCCAGCAGCTTTAGCGAGAGGCCCACAGATACGCAGTATTTT.

This sequence joins TRBV6-1 and TRBJ2-7; D gene ambiguous. The CDR3 contains 13 residues. The V end was cut by 4 bases, the J end by 0 bases, with 7 bases between. CDR1 MNHNS and CDR2 SASEGT come from the germline V gene. The CDR3 nucleotides are TGTGCCAGCAGTGGTAGGGACTCCTACGAGCAGTACTTC. This translates into CASSGRDSYEQYF.

The chain has TRBV7-9 and TRBJ2-7; TRBD1 might be the D (6 bases). CDR1 and CDR2 (germline): SEHNR, FQNEAQ (reference sequence). V lost 3 bases to trimming and J lost 7 bases, with 19 bases between them. The CDR3 consists of 15 residues. For the CDR3, the DNA is TGTGCCAGCAGCTTCGTTGGACAGACGGTCGAAGAGCAGTACTTC. Translating gives CASSFVGQTVEEQYF.

The chain joins TRBV27 to TRBJ2-6; D uncertain. V was pared by 6 bases and J by 4 bases, with 7 bases between. The CDR3 is 13 amino acids. Germline lookup yields CDR1 MNHEY and CDR2 SMNVEV (reference sequence). The CDR3 is CASRSGGANVLTF. The CDR3 DNA reads as TGTGCCAGCAGGTCCGGGGGGGCCAACGTCCTGACTTTC.

The rearrangement joins TRBV5-8 to TRBJ1-2; possible D gene TRBD1, 5 bases. The CDR3 covers 14 residues. CDR1 and CDR2 from the germline V gene are SGHTS and YDEGEE. V was clipped by 3 bases and J by 6 bases, with 15 bases between them. The CDR3 DNA sequence: TGTGCCAGCAGCTCAGGGACTCCCACGGATGGCTACACCTTC. Translated: CASSSGTPTDGYTF.

The chain is built from TRBV11-2 and TRBJ2-1, with TRBD2 identical over 11 bases. Trimming at V came to 6 bases and at J to 2 bases, leaving 0 bases not matched to a gene. CDR1 and CDR2 (germline): SGHAT, FQNNGV. This CDR3 region has 14 residues. CDR3 loop: CASRTSGTYNEQFF. The CDR3 DNA reads as TGTGCCAGCAGGACTAGCGGGACCTACAATGAGCAGTTCTTC. The full variable domain, with the rest looked up from reference TRBV11-2 and TRBJ2-1, is EAGVAQSPRYKIIEKRQSVAFWCNPISGHATLYWYQQILGQGPKLLIQFQNNGVVDDSQLPKDRFSAERLKGVDSTLKIQPAKLEDSAVYLCASRTSGTYNEQFFGPGTRLTVL.

This rearrangement joins TRBV27 to TRBJ2-3, with D possibly being TRBD1 or TRBD2 (6 bases each). V dropped 3 bases and J dropped 4 bases, with 11 bases sitting between them. Germline CDR1 MNHEY, CDR2 SMNVEV (reference sequence). CDR3 length equals 14 residues. In nucleotides, the CDR3 is TGTGCCAGCAGTTTGATGGGGGGCGCAGATACGCAGTATTTT. It codes for CASSLMGGADTQYF.

This clone is a singleton in its sample. The rearrangement uses TRBV7-9 and TRBJ2-3; a possible D gene is TRBD2 (6 bases). The CDR3 consists of 16 residues. The V gene's germline CDR1 is SEHNR and CDR2 FQNEAQ (reference sequence). V lost 4 bases, J lost 2 bases, and 16 bases lay in between. CDR3 in DNA: TGTGCCAGCAGCTCCATCCCACGGGGGATCACAGATACGCAGTATTTT. It specifies CASSSIPRGITDTQYF.

CDR3 sequence: CASSYRGLAGYDEQFF. DNA for the CDR3: TGTGCCAGCAGTTACCGGGGACTAGCGGGATACGATGAGCAGTTCTTC. The chain employs TRBV6-6 and TRBJ2-1, with 13 nucleotides matching TRBD2. The CDR3 sequence is 16 residues long. Unmatched junction bases numbered 6, after V lost 2 bases and J lost 8 bases. Per the germline V gene, CDR1 is MNHNY and CDR2 is SVGAGI (reference sequence).

The chain uses TRBV5-1 and TRBJ2-5; the match to TRBD2 covers 8 bases. The CDR3 runs 16 residues. Trimming took 0 bases from V and 5 from J; bases not matched to a gene: 9. In germline, CDR1 is SGHRS, CDR2 YFSETQ. CDR3 protein: CASSLAAGGRRETQYF. For the CDR3, the DNA is TGCGCCAGCAGCTTGGCGGCGGGAGGCCGCAGGGAGACCCAGTACTTC.

CDR3 sequence (DNA): TGCAGCGTCGGGTACCCATGGGCAGGGGGCGCAGATGGCTACACCTTC. This gives the protein CSVGYPWAGGADGYTF. The chain is built from TRBV29-1 and TRBJ1-2; 8 nucleotides align to TRBD1. The V gene's germline CDR1 is SQVTM and CDR2 ANQGSEA. This CDR3 contains 16 residues. Losses at the gene ends were 6 bases for V and 6 bases for J; bases not matched to a gene: 18.

This chain joins TRBV29-1 and TRBJ2-7; D might be TRBD1 or TRBD2, each matching 5 bases. Trimming pared 8 bases from V and 2 bases from J, leaving 13 bases between. This CDR3 region has 12 residues. Germline V lookup: CDR1 SQVTM, CDR2 ANQGSEA. CDR3 residues: CSYIGDAYEQYF. In DNA form, the CDR3 reads TGCAGCTATATTGGGGACGCCTACGAGCAGTACTTC.

The chain couples TRBV4-1 to TRBJ2-7; TRBD1 is a possible D gene (6 bases). V lost 1 base, J lost 5 bases, and 6 bases lay in between. The CDR3 consists of 12 residues. Looked up from germline, CDR1 is MGHRA and CDR2 is YSYEKL. The CDR3 coding sequence is TGCGCCAGCAGCCAAGCAGGGGACGAGCAGTACTTC. Translated, it gives CASSQAGDEQYF.